Each of the 28 T cell receptor beta chains below was sequenced from the same sample in a study of control samples from healthy donors and cancer patients. Here immunoSEQ multiplex PCR was the method, and the copy in TCRdb shows in-frame clones only, minus some. The profile covers 390,000 or so clones, with around 90% appearing a single time and around 6.8% taken by the ten largest. Material: PBMCs. The receptors were gathered from a man in his forties or fifties with head and neck cancer.

V gene TRBV11-2 combines with J gene TRBJ1-4; 8 bases match TRBD1. This CDR3 contains 15 residues. J was trimmed by 7 bases and V by 4 bases; bases with no gene match: 8. CDR1 is SGHAT, CDR2 FQNNGV, per germline. CDR3 nucleotides: TGTGCCAGCAGCTACAGGGACAGGATGGGTGAAAAACTGTTTTTT. Protein sequence: CASSYRDRMGEKLFF.

The chain employs TRBV9 and TRBJ1-2; TRBD1 agrees at 7 bases. Germline lookup yields CDR1 SGDLS and CDR2 YYNGEE. This CDR3 is built from 15 residues. The V and J ends lost 0 bases and 3 bases, in that order; junction bases with no gene match: 5. The CDR3 nucleotides are TGTGCCAGCAGCGTAGTAGCAGGGGGGGACTATGGCTACACCTTC. Translating gives CASSVVAGGDYGYTF. The complete variable domain, with remaining parts taken from reference TRBV9 and TRBJ1-2, reads DSGVTQTPKHLITATGQRVTLRCSPRSGDLSVYWYQQSLDQGLQFLIQYYNGEERAKGNILERFSAQQFPDLHSELNLSSLELGDSALYFCASSVVAGGDYGYTFGSGTRLTVV.

The genes are TRBV3-1 (or the pseudogene TRBV3-2) and TRBJ2-5; D may be TRBD2 (8 bases). The V gene lost 1 base and the J gene lost 5 bases, with 17 bases spanning the gap. The CDR3 is 16 residues long. CDR1 is LGHDT and CDR2 is YNNKEL in the germline V gene (reference sequence). CDR3 DNA: TGTGCCAGCAGCCAAGGCAGGGGGGGACTAGAGGAGACCCAGTACTTC. Amino acids: CASSQGRGGLEETQYF.

The chain is built from TRBV19 and TRBJ1-1, with D maybe TRBD1 (5 bases). Germline V gene lookup returns CDR1 LNHDA and CDR2 SQIVND (reference sequence). This CDR3 contains 13 residues. V gave up 4 bases and J gave up 5 bases, with 11 bases separating them. CDR3 sequence: CASSTRRGTEAFF. CDR3 DNA sequence: TGTGCCAGTAGTACCAGGCGGGGGACTGAAGCTTTCTTT.

The rearrangement links TRBV4-1 to TRBJ1-2; D is unclear. The germline V and J ends were trimmed by 3 bases and 9 bases, with 17 bases remaining between them. The CDR3 is 14 amino acids. Germline CDR1 reads MGHRA; CDR2 reads YSYEKL. CDR3 sequence (DNA): TGCGCCAGCAGCCAGTTGGTTGAGGTCGGGCGCTACACCTTC. It is translated as CASSQLVEVGRYTF.

The V gene is TRBV7-9, the J gene TRBJ2-3; tentative D call: TRBD1 (6 bases). Germline V gene lookup returns CDR1 SEHNR and CDR2 FQNEAQ (reference sequence). CDR3 length: 14 residues. V lost 3 bases to trimming and J lost 3 bases, with 10 bases between them. This CDR3 is CASSFRGRTDTQYF. CDR3 bases: TGTGCCAGCAGCTTTAGGGGGAGAACAGATACGCAGTATTTT.

The rearrangement joins TRBV10-3 to TRBJ2-7; 7 bases map to TRBD2. This CDR3 spans 13 amino acids. Germline CDR1 and CDR2: ENHRY and SYGVKD. J was trimmed by 0 bases and V by 8 bases; bases with no gene match: 4. The CDR3 sequence is CAIGGGGSYEQYF. In DNA, the CDR3 is TGTGCCATCGGCGGCGGGGGCTCCTACGAGCAGTACTTC.

The chain recombines TRBV18 with TRBJ2-7, with a weak D call TRBD2 (5 bases). Germline CDR1 reads KGHSH; CDR2 reads LQKENI. Trimming removed 6 bases at V and 7 bases at J, with 13 bases between. The CDR3 contains 12 residues. CDR3 in DNA: TGTGCCAGCTCCCTAACCCGGGGAGAGCAGTACTTC. Translating gives CASSLTRGEQYF.

The chain carries TRBV12-5 and TRBJ2-5, with D possibly being TRBD1 (5 bases). This CDR3 is built from 12 residues. Germline CDR1 is LGHNT and CDR2 is FRNRAP. V was clipped by 5 bases and J by 3 bases, with 7 bases between them. The CDR3 sequence is CASGLGEETQYF. The CDR3 nucleotides read TGTGCTAGTGGTCTAGGGGAAGAGACCCAGTACTTC.

This rearrangement joins TRBV28 to TRBJ2-2; D not resolved. Trimming pared 7 bases from V and 7 bases from J, leaving 10 bases between. The CDR3 contains 12 residues. The germline V gene encodes CDR1 MDHEN and CDR2 SYDVKM. Here the CDR3 reads CASTPVLGELFF. CDR3 DNA sequence: TGTGCCAGCACCCCCGTGCTCGGGGAGCTGTTTTTT.

The chain uses TRBV30 and TRBJ1-2; 9 nucleotides match TRBD1. With 5 bases clipped from V and 6 bases from J, the junction kept 10 bases outside the gene matches. CDR3 length: 14 amino acids. From germline, CDR1 is GTSNPN and CDR2 SVGIG (reference sequence). The CDR3 region is CAWAPLQGAHGYTF. The DNA for the CDR3 is TGTGCCTGGGCCCCCCTACAGGGGGCACATGGCTACACCTTC.

This clone was detected once. This chain links TRBV19 with TRBJ2-7, with D possibly matching TRBD2 (6 bases). V gave up 3 bases and J gave up 6 bases, with 12 bases separating them. Germline lookup yields CDR1 LNHDA and CDR2 SQIVND (reference sequence). The CDR3 is 13 residues long. Here the CDR3 reads CASSMEGWFEQYF. The CDR3 DNA reads as TGTGCCAGTAGTATGGAGGGATGGTTCGAGCAGTACTTC.

This chain uses TRBV10-3 with TRBJ2-6; 13 nucleotides match TRBD2. Germline CDR1 ENHRY, CDR2 SYGVKD. V lost 2 bases to trimming and J lost 12 bases; unmatched junction nucleotides: 7. The CDR3 extends over 16 amino acids. The CDR3 region has the DNA TGTGCCATCAGTGAGGCCGGGACTAGCGGGATCAGCGTCCTGACTTTC. It encodes CAISEAGTSGISVLTF.

The chain employs TRBV9 and TRBJ2-5; no firm D call. Trimming removed 2 bases at V and 5 bases at J, with 19 bases between. The CDR3 is made up of 16 amino acids. Germline CDR1 SGDLS, CDR2 YYNGEE. The CDR3 protein is CASSVTPLEVGETQYF. CDR3 in DNA: TGTGCCAGCAGCGTCACCCCGCTAGAGGTGGGGGAGACCCAGTACTTC.

The chain combines TRBV27 with TRBJ1-3, with TRBD1 as a possible D gene (5 bases). The germline V gene encodes CDR1 MNHEY and CDR2 SMNVEV (reference sequence). V was trimmed by 5 bases and J by 4 bases, leaving 12 bases between them. This CDR3 has 14 residues. CDR3 nucleotide sequence: TGTGCCAGCAGTGCCAGGGCTTGGGGAAACACCATATATTTT. Translated: CASSARAWGNTIYF.

The DNA for the CDR3 is TGTGCCAGCAGCTTGTCCTTCAGTCTTAGCACAGATACGCAGTATTTT. Its protein product is CASSLSFSLSTDTQYF. The rearrangement links TRBV5-5 to TRBJ2-3; no clear D. The CDR3 contains 16 residues. Per the germline V gene, CDR1 is SGHKS and CDR2 is YYEKEE (reference sequence). V was cut by 1 base and J by 0 bases, with 12 bases left in between.

This chain links TRBV3-1 (or the pseudogene TRBV3-2) with TRBJ2-4; D is unclear. The CDR3 totals 16 residues. V was pared by 0 bases and J by 3 bases, with 12 bases between. Germline lookup yields CDR1 LGHDT and CDR2 YNNKEL (reference sequence). The CDR3, as DNA: TGTGCCAGCAGCCAAGAGAATCGGATGGACAAAAACATTCAGTACTTC. Protein: CASSQENRMDKNIQYF.

This sequence joins TRBV14 and TRBJ2-2; tentative D call: TRBD2 (5 bases). Looked up from germline, CDR1 is SGHDN and CDR2 is FVKESK. This CDR3 comprises 16 residues. Trimming shortened V by 3 bases and J by 0 bases, and 11 bases separated the two germline ends. The CDR3 here is CASSHVGGSNTGELFF. DNA for the CDR3: TGTGCCAGCAGCCACGTTGGCGGGTCGAACACCGGGGAGCTGTTTTTT.

The chain is built from TRBV5-4 and TRBJ1-1; D is possibly TRBD1 (6 bases). The CDR3 has 13 amino acids. CDR1 is SGHNT, CDR2 YYREEE, per germline (reference sequence). The V gene lost 7 bases and the J gene lost 2 bases, with 12 bases spanning the gap. This CDR3 reads CASWGAFNTEAFF. CDR3 DNA: TGTGCCAGCTGGGGGGCCTTTAACACTGAAGCTTTCTTT.

The J gene is TRBJ2-7, the V gene TRBV11-2; D is perhaps TRBD2 (6 bases). The CDR3 loop spans 16 amino acids. Germline V gives CDR1 SGHAT, CDR2 FQNNGV. V gave up 1 base and J gave up 3 bases, with 16 bases separating them. Written as DNA, the CDR3 is TGTGCCAGCAGCTTAGTGGCGGGATGGGCCCACTACGAGCAGTACTTC. Its protein is CASSLVAGWAHYEQYF. The full variable domain, rest sourced from reference TRBV11-2 and TRBJ2-7, is EAGVAQSPRYKIIEKRQSVAFWCNPISGHATLYWYQQILGQGPKLLIQFQNNGVVDDSQLPKDRFSAERLKGVDSTLKIQPAKLEDSAVYLCASSLVAGWAHYEQYFGPGTRLTVT.

The gene calls are TRBV28 and TRBJ2-7; TRBD2 aligns across 8 bases. With V trimmed by 3 bases and J by 6 bases, 7 bases remained unmatched. Germline assignment: CDR1 MDHEN and CDR2 SYDVKM. CDR3 size: 14 residues. The chain's CDR3 is CASSFSSGSGEQYF. For the CDR3, the DNA is TGTGCCAGCAGTTTTTCCAGCGGGAGTGGCGAGCAGTACTTC.

The count of this clone is one. CDR3 sequence (DNA): TGCGCCAGCAGCCAGCGGGAGTCCTACGAGCAGTACTTC. As protein: CASSQRESYEQYF. This chain links TRBV23-1 with TRBJ2-7; TRBD2 agrees at 8 bases. TRBV23-1 is given ORF status, its function remaining uncertain. With 6 bases clipped from V and 1 base from J, the junction kept 2 bases outside the gene matches. CDR3 length: 13 amino acids.

This chain links TRBV3-1 (or the pseudogene TRBV3-2) with TRBJ2-2; perhaps TRBD2 as D (7 bases). Germline values: CDR1 LGHDT, CDR2 YNNKEL (reference sequence). The CDR3 is 16 amino acids. The germline V and J ends were trimmed by 4 bases and 3 bases, with 15 bases remaining between them. DNA of the CDR3: TGTGCCAGCAGCCGCTCGCGGGGGCGGGACACCGGGGAGCTGTTTTTT. This codes for CASSRSRGRDTGELFF.

The V and J genes are TRBV7-3 and TRBJ2-5; 10 nucleotides agree with TRBD2. Germline CDR1 and CDR2: SGHTA and FQGTGA. Losses at the gene ends were 5 bases for V and 5 bases for J; bases not matched to a gene: 8. CDR3 length: 15 amino acids. The DNA for the CDR3 is TGTGCCAGCAGCCGCAGCGGGGGGGCTGGGGAGACCCAGTACTTC. This encodes CASSRSGGAGETQYF.

The chain combines TRBV11-2 with TRBJ1-1, with no clear D. CDR1 SGHAT and CDR2 FQNNGV come from the germline V gene. There are 13 residues in the CDR3. Trimming removed 7 bases from V and 10 bases from J, with 19 bases in between. CDR3 DNA: TGTGCCAGCACCCCGATGTGGGGTTCGGGAGCTTTCTTT. Its protein product is CASTPMWGSGAFF.

The genes are TRBV15 and TRBJ1-5; D uncertain. V dropped 0 bases and J dropped 0 bases, with 6 bases sitting between them. The CDR3 contains 15 residues. The germline CDR1 and CDR2 sequences are LNHNV and YYDKDF (reference sequence). The CDR3 loop is CATSREGSSNQPQHF. CDR3 DNA sequence: TGTGCCACCAGCAGAGAAGGATCTAGCAATCAGCCCCAGCATTTT.

The rearrangement uses TRBV28 and TRBJ1-5; TRBD1 matches at 7 bases. CDR1 is MDHEN, CDR2 SYDVKM, per germline. V lost 6 bases, J lost 1 base, and 3 bases stayed unmatched. The CDR3 covers 14 residues. The CDR3 here is CASRRQGSNQPQHF. CDR3 DNA sequence: TGTGCCAGCAGACGACAGGGAAGCAATCAGCCCCAGCATTTT.

The genes are TRBV18 and TRBJ2-7; D is possibly TRBD2 (5 bases). The CDR3 is made up of 14 amino acids. V dropped 0 bases and J dropped 3 bases, with 9 bases sitting between them. CDR1 is KGHSH and CDR2 is LQKENI in the germline V gene. The CDR3 DNA sequence: TGTGCCAGCTCACCACCCGGAGGACTCTACGAGCAGTACTTC. Translation: CASSPPGGLYEQYF.